This is a list of T cell receptor beta chains from one sample in a study of cytomegalovirus exposure and HLA in healthy donors. Clones were sequenced by immunoSEQ multiplex PCR, and TCRdb holds only the in-frame ones, with some missing. The repertoire includes some 120,000 clones, about 59% of them detected once, and roughly 10% sits in the top ten. Sequencing was done on a sample of PBMCs. Receptors were obtained from a woman aged 40 to 50 in good health and CMV-seropositive. CDR3s include the opening cysteine and the closing phenylalanine or tryptophan. The D gene is left open where the match is weak. Rows may omit the clone size; those that give it use once, few, many or a size class.

>TRBD1|TRBJ2-4|TRBV5-1|few
CASQEGGTGGRDIQYF
TGCGCCAGCCAAGAGGGTGGGACAGGGGGCAGGGACATTCAGTACTTC
>NA|TRBJ2-7|TRBV29-1|once
CSVEDGQGPYEQYF
TGCAGCGTTGAAGACGGCCAGGGCCCCTACGAGCAGTACTTC
>TRBD2|TRBJ2-1|TRBV7-2|NA
CASSPSRTSANEQFF
TGTGCCAGCAGCCCAAGCAGGACTAGCGCCAATGAGCAGTTCTTC
>NA|TRBJ2-7|TRBV20-1|few
CSAGSVYEQYF
TGCAGTGCTGGTAGTGTCTACGAGCAGTACTTC
>NA|TRBJ1-3|TRBV10-3|NA
CAIRGGTNSGNTIYF
TGTGCCATCAGGGGGGGGACAAACTCTGGAAACACCATATATTTT
>TRBD2|TRBJ2-7|TRBV9|few
CASSPGTSGYYEQYF
TGTGCCAGCAGCCCCGGGACTAGCGGCTACTACGAGCAGTACTTC
>NA|TRBJ2-4|TRBV7-8|NA
CASTRGWSHTGAKNIQYF
TGTGCCAGCACCCGAGGGTGGTCCCACACAGGGGCCAAAAACATTCAGTACTTC
>NA|TRBJ1-3|TRBV30|NA
CAWSRGGAYSGNTIYF
TGTGCCTGGAGCCGAGGGGGAGCTTACTCTGGAAACACCATATATTTT
>TRBD1|TRBJ2-7|TRBV2|few
CASLLVTGGSYEQYF
TGTGCCAGCCTCCTGGTAACAGGGGGTAGCTACGAGCAGTACTTC
>TRBD2|TRBJ2-3|TRBV5-8|NA
CASSPGYGLAGGTDTQYF
TGTGCCAGCAGCCCCGGCTATGGACTAGCGGGAGGCACAGATACGCAGTATTTT
>TRBD1|TRBJ1-6|TRBV18|NA
CASSAIPGQGASPLHF
TGTGCCAGCTCAGCCATCCCGGGACAGGGGGCCTCACCCCTCCACTTT
>TRBD1|TRBJ2-7|TRBV5-1|NA
CASSFRQGSYEQYF
TGCGCCAGCAGCTTCAGACAGGGATCCTACGAGCAGTACTTC
>TRBD1|TRBJ1-2|TRBV30|NA
CAWSPDRAYGYTF
TGTGCCTGGAGTCCGGACAGGGCCTATGGCTACACCTTC
>NA|TRBJ1-2|TRBV27|few
CASSLVGRGPLNYGYTF
TGTGCCAGCAGTTTAGTGGGGCGGGGCCCCCTTAACTATGGCTACACCTTC
>TRBD1|TRBJ1-1|TRBV27|NA
CASRGQGVEAFF
TGTGCCAGCAGAGGACAGGGGGTTGAAGCTTTCTTT
>TRBD1|TRBJ1-2|TRBV29-1|NA
CSVLGGGYGYTF
TGCAGCGTGTTAGGGGGCGGCTATGGCTACACCTTC
>NA|TRBJ2-7|TRBV5-4|NA
CASSSRGYEQYF
TGTGCCAGCAGCTCCCGAGGGTACGAGCAGTACTTC
>NA|TRBJ1-1|TRBV5-1|NA
CASSSEGANTEAFF
TGCGCCAGCAGCTCTGAAGGGGCGAACACTGAAGCTTTCTTT
>TRBD2|TRBJ2-1|TRBV5-1|NA
CASSLTSVNNEQFF
TGCGCCAGCAGCTTGACTAGCGTCAACAATGAGCAGTTCTTC
>TRBD1|TRBJ2-3|TRBV11-2|NA
CASSDGQGLSPDTQYF
TGTGCCAGCAGCGACGGACAGGGTCTATCACCAGATACGCAGTATTTT
>TRBD1|TRBJ2-1|TRBV7-8|NA
CASSLGTGYGEQFF
TGTGCCAGCAGCTTAGGGACAGGTTACGGTGAGCAGTTCTTC
>NA|TRBJ2-3|TRBV6-5|NA
CASSYSVSDTQYF
TGTGCCAGCAGTTACAGCGTTTCCGATACGCAGTATTTT
>TRBD1|TRBJ2-7|TRBV7-2|NA
CASSTDRGVSEQYF
TGTGCCAGCAGCACAGACAGGGGCGTGAGCGAGCAGTACTTC
>NA|TRBJ2-7|TRBV5-4|NA
CASSPETGPYEQYF
TGTGCCAGCAGCCCCGAGACAGGACCCTACGAGCAGTACTTC
>TRBD2|TRBJ2-7|TRBV28|NA
CASRTSGIYEQYF
TGTGCCAGCAGGACTAGCGGGATCTACGAGCAGTACTTC
>NA|TRBJ1-4|TRBV13|NA
CASSLGRLNEKLFF
TGTGCCAGCAGCTTAGGCCGCCTAAATGAAAAACTGTTTTTT
>TRBD2|TRBJ2-1|TRBV29-1|few
CRVGGNGNEQFF
TGCAGAGTCGGGGGGAATGGGAATGAGCAGTTCTTC
>TRBD2|TRBJ2-1|TRBV28|NA
CASSLPRASGLPSGVGEQFF
TGTGCCAGCAGTCTACCTCGGGCTAGCGGGCTTCCTTCTGGGGTGGGTGAGCAGTTCTTC
>NA|TRBJ1-1|TRBV7-9|NA
CASSGTYETEAFF
TGTGCCAGCAGCGGGACATACGAGACTGAAGCTTTCTTT
>NA|TRBJ2-1|TRBV23-1|NA
CASSPTRIPYNEQFF
TGCGCCAGCAGTCCCACGAGGATCCCCTACAATGAGCAGTTCTTC
>TRBD1|TRBJ2-7|TRBV9|NA
CASSVGTGGSYEQYF
TGTGCCAGCAGCGTAGGGACAGGGGGCTCCTACGAGCAGTACTTC
>NA|TRBJ2-1|TRBV4-2|NA
CASSQASPLAGGDEQFF
TGTGCCAGCAGCCAGGCCTCCCCACTAGCAGGTGGGGATGAGCAGTTCTTC
>TRBD1|TRBJ2-5|TRBV19|NA
CATSPTGNVETQYF
TGTGCCACCTCCCCGACAGGGAATGTAGAGACCCAGTACTTC
>NA|TRBJ1-5|TRBV4-2|once
CASSQGPWAEDSNQPQHF
TGTGCCAGCAGCCAAGGGCCGTGGGCGGAGGATAGCAATCAGCCCCAGCATTTT
>NA|TRBJ2-7|TRBV4-2|NA
CASSQELLITYEQYF
TGTGCCAGCAGCCAAGAACTTCTAATCACCTACGAGCAGTACTTC
>NA|TRBJ1-2|TRBV7-2|NA
CASSLGHSYGYTF
TGTGCCAGCAGCTTAGGACACAGCTATGGCTACACCTTC
>TRBD1|TRBJ1-1|TRBV6-5|NA
CASSYSHGTELSEAFF
TGTGCCAGCAGTTACTCGCACGGGACAGAATTATCTGAAGCTTTCTTT
>NA|TRBJ2-1|TRBV11-1|once
CASSLDGSYNEQFF
TGTGCCAGCAGCTTAGACGGCTCCTACAATGAGCAGTTCTTC
>TRBD2|TRBJ2-5|TRBV7-6|NA
CASSLPSGGGETQYF
TGTGCCAGCAGCTTGCCTAGCGGGGGGGGAGAGACCCAGTACTTC
>TRBD1|TRBJ1-5|TRBV4-1|few
CASSQEGQGRQPQHF
TGCGCCAGCAGCCAAGAGGGACAGGGAAGACAGCCCCAGCATTTT
>NA|TRBJ2-2|TRBV7-9|NA
CASSFVTLNTGELFF
TGTGCCAGCAGCTTCGTTACATTGAACACCGGGGAGCTGTTTTTT
>NA|TRBJ1-1|TRBV18|few
CASSQARENTEAFF
TGTGCCAGCTCACAAGCCCGGGAGAACACTGAAGCTTTCTTT
>NA|TRBJ1-6|TRBV7-9|NA
CASSLGGGIGDSPLHF
TGTGCCAGCAGCTTAGGGGGAGGAATAGGGGATTCACCCCTCCACTTT
>TRBD2|TRBJ2-1|TRBV5-1|few
CASSTEVPSGEQFF
TGCGCCAGCAGCACAGAGGTCCCTAGCGGGGAGCAGTTCTTC
>NA|TRBJ2-6|TRBV6-5|NA
CASTKSFSGANVLTF
TGTGCCAGCACCAAGAGCTTCTCTGGGGCCAACGTCCTGACTTTC
>NA|TRBJ2-7|TRBV27|NA
CATGTSIYEQYF
TGTGCCACCGGGACATCAATCTACGAGCAGTACTTC
>NA|TRBJ1-4|TRBV27|NA
CASSFGGREKLFF
TGTGCCAGCAGTTTCGGGGGGCGTGAAAAACTGTTTTTT
>NA|TRBJ2-1|TRBV7-7|NA
CASSLSGAANEQFF
TGTGCTAGCAGCTTATCTGGGGCAGCTAATGAGCAGTTCTTC